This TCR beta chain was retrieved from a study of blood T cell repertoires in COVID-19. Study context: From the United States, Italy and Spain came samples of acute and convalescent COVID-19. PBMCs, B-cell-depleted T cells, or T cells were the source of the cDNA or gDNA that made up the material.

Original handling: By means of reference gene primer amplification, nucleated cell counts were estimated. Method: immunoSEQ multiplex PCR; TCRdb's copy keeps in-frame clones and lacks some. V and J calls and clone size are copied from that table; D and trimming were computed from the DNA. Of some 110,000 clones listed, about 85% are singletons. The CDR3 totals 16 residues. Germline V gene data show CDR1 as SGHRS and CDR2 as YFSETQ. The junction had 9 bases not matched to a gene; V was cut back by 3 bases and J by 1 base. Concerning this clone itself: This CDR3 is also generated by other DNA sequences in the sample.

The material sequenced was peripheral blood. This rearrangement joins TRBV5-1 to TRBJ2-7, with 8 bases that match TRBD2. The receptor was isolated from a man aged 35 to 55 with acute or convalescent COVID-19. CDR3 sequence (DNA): TGCGCCAGCAGCTGGACCTTAGCGGGGCCTTCCTACGAGCAGTACTTC. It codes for CASSWTLAGPSYEQYF.